This T cell receptor (beta chain) was obtained from a study of resident and recirculating memory T cells in vitiligo. Sample share makes this clone medium-sized (0.01 to 0.1%). Stability required unchanged lesions during the previous 6 months. No patient showed confetti depigmentation, a clinical sign of active disease. No vitiligo treatment was given during the prior three months. V shed 0 bases and J shed 2 bases, with 4 bases lying between them. CDR1 and CDR2 (germline): MRHNA, SNTAGT. The CDR3 covers 14 residues. Clones were sequenced by immunoSEQ multiplex PCR, and TCRdb holds only the in-frame ones, with some missing. Among some 70,000 clones, 90% to 95% were seen once, and the ten largest hold more than 4%.

This rearrangement joins TRBV6-4 to TRBJ2-2; D gene unclear. Specimen: blood. The sequence was collected from a male donor with vitiligo. Here the CDR3 DNA reads TGTGCCAGCAGTGACTCGACTAACACCGGGGAGCTGTTTTTT. The encoded protein is CASSDSTNTGELFF.